Listed here is a single TCR beta chain. V was clipped by 4 bases and J by 3 bases, with 9 bases between them. This CDR3 contains 13 residues. Germline assignment: CDR1 WNHNN and CDR2 SYGVQD (reference sequence). Here immunoSEQ multiplex PCR was the method, and the copy in TCRdb shows in-frame clones only, minus some. The sample consists of around 100,000 clones, about 93% of them appearing once. The entry originates in a study of T cell changes during pregnancy in multiple sclerosis. This sequence was found in a female donor with multiple sclerosis, enrolled in a pregnancy study. The material was peripheral blood, obtained in the third trimester of pregnancy. The chain links TRBV10-1 to TRBJ1-1; a weak D match, TRBD1 (5 bases). As DNA, the CDR3 is TGCGCCAGCAGTGTAGGGGTGGACACTGAAGCTTTCTTT. As protein: CASSVGVDTEAFF.